These 18 T cell receptor beta chains originate from one sample sequenced in a study of blood T cell repertoires in COVID-19. Clones were sequenced by immunoSEQ multiplex PCR, and TCRdb holds only the in-frame ones, with some missing. In the table there are hundreds of thousands of clones, about 85% of which are singletons. The sequenced material came from peripheral blood. All receptors derive from a woman between 50 and 59 years old who had recovered from COVID-19.

This sequence joins TRBV10-3 and TRBJ2-2; D is perhaps TRBD1 (5 bases). Germline V lookup: CDR1 ENHRY, CDR2 SYGVKD. Deletions cut 2 bases from V and 1 base from J, with 8 bases between. This CDR3 is built from 15 residues. CDR3 loop: CAISERGQNTGELFF. As DNA, the CDR3 is TGTGCCATCAGTGAGAGGGGCCAGAACACCGGGGAGCTGTTTTTT.

This chain joins TRBV5-1 and TRBJ1-1, with D possibly matching TRBD1 (6 bases). The CDR3 covers 14 residues. CDR1 is SGHRS, CDR2 YFSETQ, per germline. V was trimmed by 5 bases and J by 8 bases, leaving 19 bases between them. CDR3: CASRFVYRDKEAFF. The CDR3 DNA reads TGCGCCAGCAGATTTGTTTACCGGGACAAAGAAGCTTTCTTT.

The J gene is TRBJ1-4, the V gene TRBV29-1; D may be TRBD1 (6 bases). CDR3 length: 13 amino acids. V gave up 4 bases and J gave up 4 bases, with 10 bases separating them. Germline CDR1 is SQVTM and CDR2 is ANQGSEA. The DNA of the CDR3 is TGCAGCGTTGGGGGGCAGGGTAATGAAAAACTGTTTTTT. It specifies CSVGGQGNEKLFF.

The chain links TRBV29-1 to TRBJ1-2; 7 nucleotides agree with TRBD1. V lost 2 bases, J lost 4 bases, and 7 bases stayed unmatched. There are 14 residues in the CDR3. Per germline, CDR1 SQVTM and CDR2 ANQGSEA. As DNA, the CDR3 is TGCAGCGTTGAAAACCCGGGACAGCTCTATGGCTACACCTTC. Amino acid sequence: CSVENPGQLYGYTF. The full variable domain, rest sourced from reference TRBV29-1 and TRBJ1-2, is SAVISQKPSRDICQRGTSLTIQCQVDSQVTMMFWYRQQPGQSLTLIATANQGSEATYESGFVIDKFPISRPNLTFSTLTVSNMSPEDSSIYLCSVENPGQLYGYTFGSGTRLTVV.

This clone has just one count. The chain employs TRBV28 and TRBJ1-4; no reliable D call. Germline V gene lookup returns CDR1 MDHEN and CDR2 SYDVKM. CDR3 length: 14 residues. Between the trimmed V and J ends, which lost 8 bases and 7 bases, there was a span of 17 bases. DNA of the CDR3: TGTGCCAGCTGCTCTGATTATAGTGGTGAAAAACTGTTTTTT. It specifies CASCSDYSGEKLFF.

V is TRBV29-1 and J is TRBJ2-3; 10 positions agree with TRBD1. This CDR3 has 13 amino acids. In germline, CDR1 is SQVTM, CDR2 ANQGSEA. Trimming at V came to 7 bases and at J to 1 base, leaving 2 bases not matched to a gene. The CDR3 sequence is CSGGTGGTDTQYF. The CDR3 nucleotides read TGCAGCGGTGGGACAGGGGGCACAGATACGCAGTATTTT.

This sequence joins TRBV27 and TRBJ2-1; 7 bases are a match to TRBD1. The V gene's germline CDR1 is MNHEY and CDR2 SMNVEV (reference sequence). This CDR3 is built from 14 residues. V lost 2 bases, J lost 6 bases, and 4 bases stayed unmatched. The CDR3 is CASSLRGPINEQFF. DNA of the CDR3: TGTGCCAGCAGTTTAAGGGGGCCCATCAATGAGCAGTTCTTC.

This clone was counted once. This chain connects TRBV7-8 to TRBJ2-5, with 7 bases fitting TRBD2. Germline trimming cut 3 bases from V and 2 bases from J; bases unmatched to any gene: 3. The CDR3 sequence is 14 residues long. From germline, CDR1 is SGHVS and CDR2 FQNEAQ. The CDR3 sequence is CASSFRGVQETQYF. The CDR3 coding sequence is TGTGCCAGCAGCTTCCGGGGGGTACAAGAGACCCAGTACTTC.

The V gene is TRBV18, the J gene TRBJ1-1; maybe TRBD1 (5 bases). V lost 4 bases, J lost 5 bases, and 11 bases lay in between. Germline-derived CDR1 and CDR2 are KGHSH and LQKENI. The CDR3 totals 13 residues. CDR3 sequence: CASSQGQSTEAFF. The CDR3 bases are TGTGCCAGCTCACAGGGGCAGAGTACTGAAGCTTTCTTT.

V and J are TRBV5-1 and TRBJ1-1; 10 bases map to TRBD1. The ends lost 3 bases at V and 1 base at J; junction bases unmatched: 9. The CDR3 consists of 17 residues. Germline CDR1 reads SGHRS; CDR2 reads YFSETQ. CDR3 bases: TGCGCCAGCAGCTCGCCCCCGGGACAGGGGCGGAACACTGAAGCTTTCTTT. This sequence encodes CASSSPPGQGRNTEAFF.

V is TRBV30 and J is TRBJ2-4; 9 bases are shared with TRBD1. The J segment lost 6 bases and the V segment lost 5 bases, leaving 8 bases of the junction unmatched. The CDR3 runs to 14 residues. The V gene's germline CDR1 is GTSNPN and CDR2 SVGIG (reference sequence). In nucleotides, the CDR3 is TGTGCCTGGGACCCGGGACAGGGATCAAACATTCAGTACTTC. As protein: CAWDPGQGSNIQYF.

The chain is built from TRBV6-2 or TRBV6-3 and TRBJ1-1; D gene unclear. Germline values: CDR1 MNHEY, CDR2 SVGEGT. V was trimmed by 0 bases and J by 5 bases, leaving 10 bases between them. CDR3 length: 14 residues. The CDR3 region is CASSYSRVTTEAFF. The DNA of the CDR3 is TGTGCCAGCAGTTACTCGAGGGTAACAACTGAAGCTTTCTTT.

The V gene is TRBV27, the J gene TRBJ1-5; TRBD1 might be the D (6 bases). The CDR3 length is 14 residues. Germline V lookup: CDR1 MNHEY, CDR2 SMNVEV (reference sequence). Trimming removed 1 base at V and 6 bases at J, with 10 bases between. CDR3: CASSLWGGAQPQHF. The CDR3 region has the DNA TGTGCCAGCAGTTTATGGGGGGGGGCTCAGCCCCAGCATTTT.

This chain joins TRBV6-5 and TRBJ1-6, with 10 bases lining up with TRBD1. This CDR3 spans 15 amino acids. Germline V gene data show CDR1 as MNHEY and CDR2 as SVGAGI. The V and J ends lost 6 bases and 7 bases, in that order; junction bases with no gene match: 6. The DNA of the CDR3 is TGTGCCAGCAGCCGACAGGGGGCCGGGAATTCACCCCTCCACTTT. It yields the protein CASSRQGAGNSPLHF.

The gene calls are TRBV30 and TRBJ2-2; 8 positions match TRBD2. V shed 4 bases, J shed 4 bases, and the junction held 5 bases outside the gene matches. Germline CDR1 is GTSNPN and CDR2 is SVGIG (reference sequence). This CDR3 comprises 14 residues. CDR3 nucleotides: TGTGCCTGGAACGGGAGGGCCATCACCGGGGAGCTGTTTTTT. Translated: CAWNGRAITGELFF.

The genes are TRBV5-6 and TRBJ1-4; D is unclear. V gave up 4 bases and J gave up 2 bases, with 9 bases separating them. In germline, CDR1 is SGHDT, CDR2 YYEEEE. This CDR3 comprises 14 residues. The CDR3 nucleotides read TGTGCCAGCAGCCGGGGTTCTACTAATGAAAAACTGTTTTTT. Translated: CASSRGSTNEKLFF.

The rearrangement uses TRBV5-4 and TRBJ2-2, with unresolved D. CDR1 and CDR2 (germline): SGHNT, YYREEE (reference sequence). The CDR3 consists of 16 residues. V was trimmed by 2 bases and J by 2 bases, leaving 13 bases between them. The CDR3 DNA is TGTGCCAGCAGCTTAATGGTCCGACATAACACCGGGGAGCTGTTTTTT. It encodes CASSLMVRHNTGELFF.

On this clone: A much larger clone sits a single nucleotide away, making a read error possible. The chain has TRBV2 and TRBJ2-7; 11 bases are a match to TRBD2. Germline lookup yields CDR1 SNHLY and CDR2 FYNNEI. CDR3 length: 19 residues. CDR3 DNA: TGTGCCAACAGTGAAAGGGCGGGGCTAGCGGGGGGTGCCTCCTACGAGCAGTACTTC. Translating gives CANSERAGLAGGASYEQYF.